This T cell receptor beta chain was captured in a study of cytomegalovirus exposure and HLA in healthy donors. The PCR contained 60 Vbeta and 13 Jbeta primers. The method was immunoSEQ multiplex PCR; TCRdb's version includes in-frame clones alone and lacks a portion of them. The sample has roughly 120,000 clones, about 85% seen once. Trimming removed 8 bases at V and 8 bases at J, with 25 bases between. CDR3 length equals 17 residues. The sequencing input was PBMCs. This sequence joins TRBV6-7 and TRBJ1-6, with D maybe TRBD1 (6 bases). TRBV6-7 is recorded as an ORF, its role being uncertain. The receptor was derived from a man in his forties or fifties in good health and CMV-seronegative. This CDR3 reads CASRPMDSGHVDSPLHF. The CDR3 coding sequence is TGTGCCAGCCGCCCAATGGACTCGGGACATGTCGATTCACCCCTCCACTTT.